This TCR beta chain is drawn from a study of lymphopenia after photon versus proton radiotherapy. General study points: After the lymphocyte nadir, photon-treated repertoires showed oligoclonal expansion, especially of CD8+ Temra cells. Post-nadir TCR diversity decline inversely tracked overall survival among those who died. Under photons, naive T cells and diversity fell while effector/memory populations rose.

Comments on this clone: Its specificity is not known.

The germline V and J ends were trimmed by 2 bases and 2 bases, with 10 bases remaining between them. Germline V lookup: CDR1 SGHRS, CDR2 YFSETQ. This CDR3 has 15 amino acids. Measured with immunoSEQ multiplex PCR; TCRdb has only the in-frame clones, and not every one. Seen here are about 19,000 clones, about 90% observed once, and the top ten hold around 6.3%. V usage is TRBV5-1 and J usage is TRBJ2-2, with no clear D. The TCR sequence derives from a man in his 60s with pancreatic cancer. Sequences were derived from peripheral blood, sampled from a patient treated with photon-based radiotherapy. Here the CDR3 reads CASSFLTENTGELFF. As DNA, the CDR3 is TGCGCCAGCAGCTTCCTCACAGAAAACACCGGGGAGCTGTTTTTT.